This T cell receptor beta chain derives from a study of identical twins. Study results and caveats: In cord blood, abundant beta clonotypes had fewer insertions; memory showed no trend. The study drew conclusions from cross-sectional statistical analysis, not from following the same donors.

One entry per CDR3 protein, called by TCRdb with MiXCR from the 5' RACE reads. The table includes about 570,000 distinct CDR3 sequences, more than 9% detected once. All donors were healthy, and all were Caucasian. With regard to this clonotype: Its antigen is still unknown.

Germline V gene data show CDR1 as SGHRS and CDR2 as YFSETQ. Deletions cut 4 bases from V and 2 bases from J, with 12 bases between. The CDR3 contains 15 residues. The sample was also reused in another study, on yellow fever vaccine responses in identical twins.

Sequencing was carried out using PBMCs. The source is a woman under 30 in good health. The chain links TRBV5-1 to TRBJ2-2; D perhaps matches TRBD2 (5 bases). CDR3 loop: CASSPGSVNTGELFF. CDR3 sequence (DNA): TGCGCCAGCAGCCCCGGTAGCGTCAACACCGGGGAGCTGTTTTTT.